Sequencing of this T cell receptor (beta chain) was carried out in a study of blood T cell repertoires in COVID-19. Study overall: Specimens from acute and convalescent COVID-19 originated in the United States, Italy and Spain.

In this sample, this clone turned up once. Source study methods: Reference gene primer amplification yielded estimated nucleated cell counts. TCRdb keeps only in-frame clones here, not all; method: immunoSEQ multiplex PCR. The V and J calls and clone size are taken from that table; D and trimming were inferred from the DNA. The data show 60,000 to 90,000 clones, over 75% seen once. After removal of 4 bases from V and 5 bases from J, the junction contained 8 bases not matched to a gene. Germline V gene lookup returns CDR1 SGHNT and CDR2 YYREEE (reference sequence). CDR3 length: 14 residues. The chain recombines TRBV5-4 with TRBJ2-5; 7 bases align to TRBD2. The sequencing input was peripheral blood. This clonotype was sampled from a woman of 80 years or more with acute or convalescent COVID-19. The CDR3 coding sequence is TGTGCCAGCAGCCCGGGACTATTTGGGGAGACCCAGTACTTC. It codes for CASSPGLFGETQYF.